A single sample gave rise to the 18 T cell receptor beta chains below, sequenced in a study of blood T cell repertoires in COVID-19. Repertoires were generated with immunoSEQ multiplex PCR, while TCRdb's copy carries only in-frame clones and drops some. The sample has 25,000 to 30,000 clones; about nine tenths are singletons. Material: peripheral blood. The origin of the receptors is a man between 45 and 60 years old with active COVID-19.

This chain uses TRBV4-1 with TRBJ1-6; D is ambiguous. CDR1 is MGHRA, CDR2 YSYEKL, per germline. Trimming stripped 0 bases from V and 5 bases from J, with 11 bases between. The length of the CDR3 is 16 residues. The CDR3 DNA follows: TGCGCCAGCAGCCAAGAATCGGGGTCCGATAATTCACCCCTCCACTTT. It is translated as CASSQESGSDNSPLHF.

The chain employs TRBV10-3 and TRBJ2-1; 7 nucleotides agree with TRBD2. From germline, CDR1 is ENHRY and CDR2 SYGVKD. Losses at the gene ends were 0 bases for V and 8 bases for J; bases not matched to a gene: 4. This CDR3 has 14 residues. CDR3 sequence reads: CAISESSGLDEQFF. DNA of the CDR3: TGTGCCATCAGTGAGTCTAGCGGGTTGGATGAGCAGTTCTTC.

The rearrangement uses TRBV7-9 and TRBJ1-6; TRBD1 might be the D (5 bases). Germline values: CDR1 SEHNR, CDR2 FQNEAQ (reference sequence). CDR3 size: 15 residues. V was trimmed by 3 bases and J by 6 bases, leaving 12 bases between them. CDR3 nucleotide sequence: TGTGCCAGCAGCTTCACCCAGGGAAGTAATTCACCCCTCCACTTT. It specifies CASSFTQGSNSPLHF.

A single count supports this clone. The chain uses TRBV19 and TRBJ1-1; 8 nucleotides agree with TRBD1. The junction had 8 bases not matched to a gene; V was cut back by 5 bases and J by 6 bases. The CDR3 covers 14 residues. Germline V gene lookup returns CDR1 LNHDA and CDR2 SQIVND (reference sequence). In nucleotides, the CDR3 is TGTGCCAGTAGTGTCAGACAGGGGATCTCTGAAGCTTTCTTT. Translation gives CASSVRQGISEAFF.

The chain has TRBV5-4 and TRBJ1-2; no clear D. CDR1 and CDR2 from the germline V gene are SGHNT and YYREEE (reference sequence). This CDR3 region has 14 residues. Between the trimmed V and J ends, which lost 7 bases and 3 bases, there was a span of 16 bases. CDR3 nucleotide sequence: TGTGCCAGCGCGCTCGAGGGAGTTCACTATGGCTACACCTTC. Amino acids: CASALEGVHYGYTF.

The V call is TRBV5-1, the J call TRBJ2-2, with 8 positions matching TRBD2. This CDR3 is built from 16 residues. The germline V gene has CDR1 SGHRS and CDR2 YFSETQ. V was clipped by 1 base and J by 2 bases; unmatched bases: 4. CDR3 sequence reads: CASSLRTSGNTGELFF. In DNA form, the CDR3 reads TGCGCCAGCAGCTTGCGTACTAGCGGAAACACCGGGGAGCTGTTTTTT.

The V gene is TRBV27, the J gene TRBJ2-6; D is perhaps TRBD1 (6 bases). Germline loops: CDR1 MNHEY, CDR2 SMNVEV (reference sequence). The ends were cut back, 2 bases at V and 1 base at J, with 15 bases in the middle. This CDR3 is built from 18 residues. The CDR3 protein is CASSLHASGASGANVLTF. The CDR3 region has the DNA TGTGCCAGCAGTTTACACGCTTCAGGGGCATCTGGGGCCAACGTCCTGACTTTC.

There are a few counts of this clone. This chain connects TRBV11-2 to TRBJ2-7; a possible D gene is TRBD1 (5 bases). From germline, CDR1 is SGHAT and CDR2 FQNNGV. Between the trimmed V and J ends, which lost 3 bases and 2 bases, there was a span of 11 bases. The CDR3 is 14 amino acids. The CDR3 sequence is CASSLSGYAYEQYF. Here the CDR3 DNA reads TGTGCCAGCAGCTTGTCAGGGTACGCCTACGAGCAGTACTTC.

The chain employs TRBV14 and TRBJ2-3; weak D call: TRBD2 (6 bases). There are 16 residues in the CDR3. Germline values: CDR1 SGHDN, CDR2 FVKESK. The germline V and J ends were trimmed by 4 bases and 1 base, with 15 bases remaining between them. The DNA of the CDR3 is TGTGCCAGCAGCCTCAAAAGCGGGCGAGGCACAGATACGCAGTATTTT. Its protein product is CASSLKSGRGTDTQYF.

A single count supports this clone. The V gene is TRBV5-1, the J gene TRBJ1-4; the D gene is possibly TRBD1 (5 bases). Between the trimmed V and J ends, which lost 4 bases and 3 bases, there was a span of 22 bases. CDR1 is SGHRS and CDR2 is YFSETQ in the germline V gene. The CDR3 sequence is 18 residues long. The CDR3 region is CASSLSPLLQAANEKLFF. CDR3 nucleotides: TGCGCCAGCAGCCTCTCCCCTCTCTTACAGGCAGCTAATGAAAAACTGTTTTTT.

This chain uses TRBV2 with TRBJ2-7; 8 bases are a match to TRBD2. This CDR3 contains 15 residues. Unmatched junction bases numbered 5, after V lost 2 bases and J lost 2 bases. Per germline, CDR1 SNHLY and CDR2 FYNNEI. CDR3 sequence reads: CASSETTSGTYEQYF. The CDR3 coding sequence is TGTGCCAGCAGTGAAACAACTAGCGGAACCTACGAGCAGTACTTC.

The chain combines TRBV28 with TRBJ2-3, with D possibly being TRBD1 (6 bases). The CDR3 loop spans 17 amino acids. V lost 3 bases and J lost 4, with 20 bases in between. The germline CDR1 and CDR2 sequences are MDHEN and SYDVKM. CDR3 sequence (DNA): TGTGCCAGCAGTTTGCCGGATACAGGGAGTCTAGCAGATACGCAGTATTTT. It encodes CASSLPDTGSLADTQYF.

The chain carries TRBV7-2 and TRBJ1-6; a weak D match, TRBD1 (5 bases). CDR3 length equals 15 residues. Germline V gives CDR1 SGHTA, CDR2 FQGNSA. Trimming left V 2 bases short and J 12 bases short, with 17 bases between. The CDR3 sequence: CASSLFGTGREPLHF. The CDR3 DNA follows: TGTGCCAGCAGCTTATTTGGGACGGGGCGGGAACCCCTCCACTTT.

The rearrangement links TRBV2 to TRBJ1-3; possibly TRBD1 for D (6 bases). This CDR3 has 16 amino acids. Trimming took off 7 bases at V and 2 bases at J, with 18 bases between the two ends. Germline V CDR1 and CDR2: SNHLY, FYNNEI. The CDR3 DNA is TGTGCCAGCATGGCAGGGGCTATCATCACTGGAAACACCATATATTTT. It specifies CASMAGAIITGNTIYF.

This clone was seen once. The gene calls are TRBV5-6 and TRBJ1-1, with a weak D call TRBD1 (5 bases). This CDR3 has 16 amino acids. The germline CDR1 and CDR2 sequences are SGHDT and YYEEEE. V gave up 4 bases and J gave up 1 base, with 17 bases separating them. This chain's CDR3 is CASSPGRGRGNTEAFF. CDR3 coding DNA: TGTGCCAGCAGCCCGGGGCGGGGAAGAGGGAACACTGAAGCTTTCTTT.

The CDR3 loop reads CASGLGLAGASVDTQYF. The CDR3 bases are TGTGCCAGCGGCCTAGGACTAGCGGGGGCTTCGGTAGATACGCAGTATTTT. The chain employs TRBV7-8 and TRBJ2-3, with 13 bases fitting TRBD2. Germline-derived CDR1 and CDR2 are SGHVS and FQNEAQ. There are 17 residues in the CDR3. Trimming cost V 8 bases and J 5 bases; bases outside gene matches: 13.

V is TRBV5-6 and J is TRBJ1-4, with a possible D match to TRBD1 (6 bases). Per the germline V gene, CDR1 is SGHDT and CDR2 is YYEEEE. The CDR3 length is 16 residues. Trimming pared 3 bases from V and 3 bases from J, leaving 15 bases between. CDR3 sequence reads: CASSSSTGSANEKLFF. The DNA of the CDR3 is TGTGCCAGCAGCTCATCAACAGGGTCGGCTAATGAAAAACTGTTTTTT.

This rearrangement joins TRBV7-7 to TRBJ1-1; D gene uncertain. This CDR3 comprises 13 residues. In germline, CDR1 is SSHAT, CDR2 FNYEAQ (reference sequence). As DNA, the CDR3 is TGTGCTACCAGTAGGGAGACGAACACTGAAGCTTTCTTT. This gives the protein CATSRETNTEAFF.